Below, 24 T cell receptor beta chains from the same sample are listed, as sequenced in a study of Ad26.COV2.S vaccination and SARS-CoV-2 variants. Stated treatment: some 20 received Ad26.COV2.S at low or high dose, single or two shots; about 5 received placebo; per-sample allocation not given. Day 63 after the first injection of vaccine or placebo was the sampling time. TCRdb's copy holds only in-frame clones and misses some; the assay was immunoSEQ multiplex PCR. The repertoire consists of 500,000 or so clones, with around 88% occurring once and the leading ten covering roughly 13%. The sample was peripheral blood, taken in a trial of Ad26.COV2.S vaccine versus placebo. These TCRs come from a person aged 18-65 years who received the Ad26.COV2.S COVID-19 vaccine or a placebo.

J is TRBJ2-7 and V is TRBV27, with 12 bases aligning to TRBD2. Germline trimming cut 6 bases from V and 2 bases from J; bases unmatched to any gene: 2. Per the germline V gene, CDR1 is MNHEY and CDR2 is SMNVEV (reference sequence). CDR3 length equals 14 residues. CDR3 nucleotide sequence: TGTGCCAGCAGAGGACTAGCGGGGACCTACGAGCAGTACTTC. Translating gives CASRGLAGTYEQYF.

The gene calls are TRBV7-2 and TRBJ2-7; TRBD2 aligns across 12 bases. The CDR3 covers 14 residues. Germline V gives CDR1 SGHTA, CDR2 FQGNSA. Trimming at V came to 5 bases and at J to 4 bases, leaving 3 bases not matched to a gene. CDR3 DNA: TGTGCCAGCAGCCGGACTAGCGGGAATTACGAGCAGTACTTC. Amino acids: CASSRTSGNYEQYF.

CDR3 residues: CASSMIWDEQFF. Here the CDR3 DNA reads TGTGCCAGTAGTATGATTTGGGATGAGCAGTTCTTC. The chain combines TRBV19 with TRBJ2-1; D remains ambiguous. The germline CDR1 and CDR2 sequences are LNHDA and SQIVND (reference sequence). Between the trimmed V and J ends, which lost 3 bases and 8 bases, there was a span of 8 bases. The CDR3 is 12 amino acids. The entire variable domain, with the rest obtained from reference TRBV19 and TRBJ2-1, is as follows: DGGITQSPKYLFRKEGQNVTLSCEQNLNHDAMYWYRQDPGQGLRLIYYSQIVNDFQKGDIAEGYSVSREKKESFPLTVTSAQKNPTAFYLCASSMIWDEQFFGPGTRLTVL.

The V call is TRBV7-6, the J call TRBJ1-1, with TRBD1 matching 8 bases. V shed 5 bases, J shed 3 bases, and the junction held 5 bases outside the gene matches. Germline lookup yields CDR1 SGHVS and CDR2 FNYEAQ. The CDR3 is 14 residues long. The CDR3 loop is CASSPTDRDTEAFF. CDR3 sequence (DNA): TGTGCCAGCAGCCCCACGGACAGGGACACTGAAGCTTTCTTT.

The chain has TRBV30 and TRBJ1-1; D might be TRBD1 (5 bases). V lost 2 bases, J lost 1 base, and 8 bases lay in between. Looked up from germline, CDR1 is GTSNPN and CDR2 is SVGIG (reference sequence). This CDR3 comprises 13 residues. The CDR3 nucleotides read TGTGCCTGGAGTCCCGACAGGAACACTGAAGCTTTCTTT. It translates to CAWSPDRNTEAFF.

The V gene is TRBV19, the J gene TRBJ1-4; D remains ambiguous. V gave up 5 bases and J gave up 6 bases, with 10 bases separating them. The CDR3 covers 13 residues. Germline-derived CDR1 and CDR2 are LNHDA and SQIVND (reference sequence). The CDR3 nucleotides are TGTGCCAGTAGTTGGGGTGGGCATGAAAAACTGTTTTTT. It is translated as CASSWGGHEKLFF. Looking up the rest from reference TRBV19 and TRBJ1-4 gives the full variable domain: DGGITQSPKYLFRKEGQNVTLSCEQNLNHDAMYWYRQDPGQGLRLIYYSQIVNDFQKGDIAEGYSVSREKKESFPLTVTSAQKNPTAFYLCASSWGGHEKLFFGSGTQLSVL.

The chain is built from TRBV27 and TRBJ2-2; D gene uncertain. The CDR3 loop spans 14 amino acids. The germline V gene encodes CDR1 MNHEY and CDR2 SMNVEV (reference sequence). Trimming cost V 3 bases and J 4 bases, with 9 bases left between them. The CDR3 bases are TGTGCCAGCAGTTTCATGGTCTCCACCGGGGAGCTGTTTTTT. Translated: CASSFMVSTGELFF.

This chain uses TRBV28 with TRBJ2-3; no firm D call. The CDR3 is made up of 12 amino acids. V was cut by 3 bases and J by 4 bases, with 5 bases left in between. Germline V gene data show CDR1 as MDHEN and CDR2 as SYDVKM. The CDR3 protein is CASSFLADTQYF. The CDR3 DNA reads as TGTGCCAGCAGTTTCCTAGCAGATACGCAGTATTTT.

J is TRBJ2-5 and V is TRBV5-1, with D maybe TRBD2 (5 bases). The CDR3 consists of 15 residues. The germline CDR1 and CDR2 sequences are SGHRS and YFSETQ. V was pared by 5 bases and J by 3 bases, with 17 bases between. CDR3 sequence reads: CASRRTGLMKETQYF. The CDR3 DNA sequence: TGCGCCAGCAGACGTACCGGACTTATGAAAGAGACCCAGTACTTC.

This clone was observed a single time. The CDR3 DNA reads as TGTGCCAGTAGTATAGATCCAAGGACGGAGACCCAGTACTTC. Its protein is CASSIDPRTETQYF. The chain couples TRBV19 to TRBJ2-5; D gene ambiguous. With 0 bases removed from V and 5 bases from J, the gap between germline ends came to 10 bases. The CDR3 is 14 residues long. Germline CDR1 LNHDA, CDR2 SQIVND (reference sequence).

The rearrangement joins TRBV5-4 to TRBJ2-2; D remains ambiguous. V dropped 0 bases and J dropped 1 base, with 7 bases sitting between them. Germline CDR1 and CDR2: SGHNT and YYREEE (reference sequence). CDR3 length: 15 amino acids. DNA for the CDR3: TGTGCCAGCAGCTTGGAGGGCAGGAACACCGGGGAGCTGTTTTTT. Encoded protein: CASSLEGRNTGELFF. Full variable domain (remainder filled in from reference TRBV5-4 and TRBJ2-2): ETGVTQSPTHLIKTRGQQVTLRCSSQSGHNTVSWYQQALGQGPQFIFQYYREEENGRGNFPPRFSGLQFPNYSSELNVNALELDDSALYLCASSLEGRNTGELFFGEGSRLTVL.

V gene TRBV19 combines with J gene TRBJ2-7, with TRBD2 identical over 7 bases. After removal of 4 bases from V and 6 bases from J, the junction contained 9 bases not matched to a gene. Germline V gene lookup returns CDR1 LNHDA and CDR2 SQIVND (reference sequence). The CDR3 runs 14 residues. The CDR3 sequence: CASSKGGQGIEQYF. DNA for the CDR3: TGTGCCAGTAGTAAGGGAGGGCAGGGTATCGAGCAGTACTTC.

This rearrangement joins TRBV3-1 (or the pseudogene TRBV3-2) to TRBJ2-3; D not certain. The CDR3 totals 11 residues. The germline gives CDR1 LGHDT, CDR2 YNNKEL (reference sequence). V was cut by 2 bases and J by 14 bases, with 11 bases left in between. The CDR3 spells CASSQSRPVYF. The CDR3 DNA sequence: TGTGCCAGCAGCCAATCCCGTCCGGTGTATTTT.

V usage is TRBV18 and J usage is TRBJ2-7; 7 bases line up with TRBD1. The germline V gene has CDR1 KGHSH and CDR2 LQKENI. The CDR3 length is 16 residues. Losses at the gene ends were 4 bases for V and 0 bases for J; bases not matched to a gene: 9. The CDR3 sequence: CASSRDSSHSSYEQYF. The CDR3 DNA sequence: TGTGCCAGCTCACGGGACAGCTCGCACAGCTCCTACGAGCAGTACTTC.

The chain joins TRBV6-2 or TRBV6-3 to TRBJ2-1, with 10 bases matching TRBD2. Germline CDR1 reads MNHEY; CDR2 reads SVGEGT. This CDR3 is 18 amino acids long. Trimming cost V 4 bases and J 3 bases; bases outside gene matches: 12. CDR3 in amino acids: CASSSAGTSVPHYNEQFF. The CDR3, as DNA: TGTGCCAGCAGTTCCGCCGGGACTAGCGTCCCACACTACAATGAGCAGTTCTTC.

This clone was found once. The chain carries TRBV4-3 and TRBJ2-3; TRBD1 matches 7 bases. The CDR3 is 16 amino acids. Germline V gives CDR1 LGHNA, CDR2 YSLEER. V lost 1 base, J lost 5 bases, and 9 bases stayed unmatched. CDR3 residues: CASSQGGTAQGDTQYF. In DNA form, the CDR3 reads TGCGCCAGCAGCCAAGGGGGGACAGCTCAGGGAGATACGCAGTATTTT.

This chain joins TRBV29-1 and TRBJ2-1, with D perhaps matching TRBD1 or TRBD2 (6 bases each). CDR1 and CDR2 (germline): SQVTM, ANQGSEA. The CDR3 consists of 14 residues. The germline V and J ends were trimmed by 4 bases and 4 bases, with 14 bases remaining between them. The CDR3 here is CSVGGAGRYNEQFF. CDR3 sequence (DNA): TGCAGCGTTGGGGGGGCGGGAAGATACAATGAGCAGTTCTTC.

This clone was counted once. Distinct nucleotide sequences in the sample also encode this CDR3. The V and J genes are TRBV7-2 and TRBJ2-5; D remains ambiguous. The CDR3 has 11 residues. V was clipped by 2 bases and J by 3 bases, with 1 base between them. Germline lookup yields CDR1 SGHTA and CDR2 FQGNSA. CDR3 protein: CASSLKETQYF. CDR3 coding DNA: TGTGCCAGCAGCTTAAAAGAGACCCAGTACTTC.

The rearrangement uses TRBV7-8 and TRBJ2-3; no clear D. The CDR3 is 16 residues long. Deletions cut 0 bases from V and 3 bases from J, with 13 bases between. Germline CDR1 is SGHVS and CDR2 is FQNEAQ. CDR3 amino acids: CASSLAGPGDTDTQYF. In DNA, the CDR3 is TGTGCCAGCAGCTTAGCAGGGCCCGGAGATACAGATACGCAGTATTTT.

The V and J genes are TRBV6-6 and TRBJ1-6, with 7 nucleotides matching TRBD1. Germline CDR1 is MNHNY and CDR2 is SVGAGI (reference sequence). This CDR3 region has 14 residues. Trimming cost V 6 bases and J 6 bases; bases outside gene matches: 5. CDR3 nucleotide sequence: TGTGCCAGCAGGTCCGGGACAGCTAATTCACCCCTCCACTTT. Protein: CASRSGTANSPLHF.

This chain uses TRBV5-1 with TRBJ2-7, with 9 nucleotides matching TRBD1. The CDR3 covers 15 residues. V was clipped by 3 bases and J by 4 bases; unmatched bases: 8. Germline CDR1 and CDR2: SGHRS and YFSETQ. CDR3 loop: CASSSGQGIIYEQYF. The CDR3 DNA follows: TGCGCCAGCAGCTCGGGACAGGGTATCATTTACGAGCAGTACTTC.

This chain uses TRBV6-5 with TRBJ1-2; no definite D call. CDR1 is MNHEY and CDR2 is SVGAGI in the germline V gene. Deletions cut 2 bases from V and 7 bases from J, with 11 bases between. There are 13 residues in the CDR3. CDR3 DNA sequence: TGTGCCAGCAGTTACCCCGGCAGTAGTGGCTACACCTTC. This codes for CASSYPGSSGYTF.

The chain uses TRBV7-6 and TRBJ1-1, with D hard to call. V dropped 1 base and J dropped 5 bases, with 20 bases sitting between them. CDR3 length: 17 residues. Germline V CDR1 and CDR2: SGHVS, FNYEAQ. The CDR3 loop is CASSLVQQSIAGTEAFF. CDR3 DNA sequence: TGTGCCAGCAGCTTAGTCCAGCAGTCAATAGCGGGAACTGAAGCTTTCTTT.

A few counts support this clone. The genes are TRBV6-1 and TRBJ1-5, with D unresolved. This CDR3 is 11 amino acids long. V was trimmed by 1 base and J by 9 bases, leaving 4 bases between them. The germline gives CDR1 MNHNS, CDR2 SASEGT. The CDR3: CASSEVGPQHF. The CDR3 region has the DNA TGTGCCAGCAGTGAAGTGGGGCCCCAGCATTTT.